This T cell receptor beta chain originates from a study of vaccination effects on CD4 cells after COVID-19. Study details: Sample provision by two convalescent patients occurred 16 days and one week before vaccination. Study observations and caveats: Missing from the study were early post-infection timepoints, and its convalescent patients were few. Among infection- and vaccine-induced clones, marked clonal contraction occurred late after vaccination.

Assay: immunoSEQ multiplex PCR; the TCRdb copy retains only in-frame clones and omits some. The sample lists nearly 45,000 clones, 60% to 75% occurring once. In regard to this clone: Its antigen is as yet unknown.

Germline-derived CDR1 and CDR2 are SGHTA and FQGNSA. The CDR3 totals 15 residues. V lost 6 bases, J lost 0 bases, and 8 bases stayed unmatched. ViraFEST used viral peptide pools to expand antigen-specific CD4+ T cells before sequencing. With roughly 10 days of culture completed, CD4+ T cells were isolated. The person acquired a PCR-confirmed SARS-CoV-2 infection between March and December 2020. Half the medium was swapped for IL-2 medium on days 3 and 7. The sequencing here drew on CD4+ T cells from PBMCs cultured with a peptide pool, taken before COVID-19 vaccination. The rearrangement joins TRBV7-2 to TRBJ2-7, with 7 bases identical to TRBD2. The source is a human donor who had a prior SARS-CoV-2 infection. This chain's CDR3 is CASSPSGTSSYEQYF. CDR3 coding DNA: TGTGCCAGCAGTCCCAGCGGGACCAGCTCCTACGAGCAGTACTTC. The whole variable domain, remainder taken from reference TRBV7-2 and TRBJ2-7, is GAGVSQSPSNKVTEKGKDVELRCDPISGHTALYWYRQSLGQGLEFLIYFQGNSAPDKSGLPSDRFSAERTGGSVSTLTIQRTQQEDSAVYLCASSPSGTSSYEQYFGPGTRLTVT.